This T cell receptor beta chain originates from a study of CD8+CD57+ T cells in acquired aplastic anemia. Overall study findings and caveats: Patients and controls shared over 25 CD8+ CDR3 sequences, highly expressed in patients.

CDR3 length: 14 amino acids. The V segment lost 7 bases and the J segment 3 bases; nucleotides outside the gene matches: 3. Germline V gene lookup returns CDR1 KGHDR and CDR2 SFDVKD. Both TCR beta VDJ combination and CDR3 sequence profiling were carried out. Genomic DNA was the template for this profiling. TCRdb redid the calling of the reads with MiXCR, one entry per CDR3 protein. The sample has around 170,000 distinct CDR3 sequences, 50% to 75% seen once. This clonotype was picked up many times. What it binds is not known. The sample was sorted CD4+, CD8+, or CD8+CD57+ T cells (not recorded which) from PBMCs. This chain joins TRBV24-1 and TRBJ1-1; 11 bases are shared with TRBD1. This sequence was found in a human donor in good health. For the CDR3, the DNA is TGTGCCACCAGGGGACAGGGGGTGGACACTGAAGCTTTCTTT. Translation gives CATRGQGVDTEAFF.